This T cell receptor beta chain was identified in a study of blood T cell repertoires in COVID-19. Whole-study context: The United States, Italy and Spain provided the acute and convalescent COVID-19 samples. PBMCs, B-cell-depleted T cells, or T cells were the source of the cDNA or gDNA that made up the material.

CDR3 length equals 12 residues. Looked up from germline, CDR1 is SEHNR and CDR2 is FQNEAQ (reference sequence). Between the trimmed V and J ends, which lost 5 bases and 1 base, there was a span of 5 bases. As processed by the authors: By means of reference gene primer amplification, nucleated cell counts were estimated. This table comes from immunoSEQ multiplex PCR, and its TCRdb copy is limited to in-frame clones, with some not included. V, J and clone size were drawn from that table, and D and trimming were deduced from the DNA. The repertoire holds tens of thousands of clones, with around nine tenths as singletons.

The TCR was taken from a woman older than 75 with acute or convalescent COVID-19. The J gene is TRBJ1-1, the V gene TRBV7-9; D is ambiguous. The sequenced sample was peripheral blood. The CDR3 here is CASSRQNTEAFF. As DNA, the CDR3 is TGTGCCAGCAGCCGACAGAACACTGAAGCTTTCTTT.